This TCR beta chain was sequenced during a study of blood T cells in healthy people across ages. Study-level findings and limits: Strong correlation linked observed beta diversity and percent naive T cells.

As to this clonotype: Its antigen is as yet unknown.

Trimming took 6 bases from V and 7 from J; bases not matched to a gene: 13. CDR3 size: 15 residues. Together with a sample-barcoded 5' primer, a J-beta primer mix was included in a second PCR lasting about 6 to 11 cycles. One entry per CDR3 protein results from TCRdb running MiXCR on the 5' RACE reads. The data contain nearly 800,000 distinct CDR3 sequences, about 61% of them singletons. The sequence was collected from a man aged 35 to 55 in good health. V and J are TRBV12-3 or TRBV12-4 and TRBJ1-2; TRBD1 agrees at 8 bases. The specimen sequenced was blood. The CDR3 DNA is TGTGCCAGCAGCCACCAACGCAGGGGGCCAGTTGGCTACACCTTC. Translated, it gives CASSHQRRGPVGYTF.